Below, 19 T cell receptor beta chains from the same sample are listed, as sequenced in a study of shared clonotypes between healthy human individuals. Produced via immunoSEQ multiplex PCR; TCRdb's table is partial and in-frame only. Of 1.4 million to 1.5 million clones in the sample, more than 95% were seen once. The sequenced sample was naive CD4+ T cells sorted from blood. Regarding subset: CD45RA+ positively selected. These receptors came from a man aged 30-40 years in good health.

The J gene is TRBJ1-2, the V gene TRBV11-2; TRBD1 matches at 7 bases. Germline V gene data show CDR1 as SGHAT and CDR2 as FQNNGV. The J segment lost 4 bases and the V segment lost 6 bases, leaving 8 bases of the junction unmatched. The CDR3 is 14 residues long. CDR3 sequence: CASSHRQGVYGYTF. CDR3 DNA: TGTGCCAGCAGTCATAGACAGGGAGTCTATGGCTACACCTTC.

As regards this clone: The sample contains more than one DNA sequence encoding this CDR3. The CDR3 nucleotides are TGTGCCAGCTCACCTCTCGCCATGAACACTGAAGCTTTCTTT. This translates into CASSPLAMNTEAFF. This chain joins TRBV18 and TRBJ1-1; D unresolved. V was clipped by 3 bases and J by 0 bases, with 8 bases between them. The CDR3 runs 14 residues. The germline V gene has CDR1 KGHSH and CDR2 LQKENI. Full variable domain (remainder filled in from reference TRBV18 and TRBJ1-1): NAGVMQNPRHLVRRRGQEARLRCSPMKGHSHVYWYRQLPEEGLKFMVYLQKENIIDESGMPKERFSAEFPKEGPSILRIQQVVRGDSAAYFCASSPLAMNTEAFFGQGTRLTVV.

This chain joins TRBV27 and TRBJ2-7; D is possibly TRBD2 (6 bases). The CDR3 runs to 16 residues. Per the germline V gene, CDR1 is MNHEY and CDR2 is SMNVEV (reference sequence). Trimming left V 7 bases short and J 9 bases short, with 28 bases between. CDR3 in amino acids: CASIKRGTEVVVGQYF. CDR3 sequence (DNA): TGTGCCAGCATCAAACGGGGGACTGAGGTCGTGGTTGGGCAGTACTTC.

On this clone: This sample also contains other DNA sequences that code for the same CDR3. The chain joins TRBV5-1 to TRBJ2-5, with a tentative D call TRBD2 (5 bases). The CDR3 totals 13 residues. V shed 0 bases and J shed 5 bases, with 8 bases lying between them. The V gene's germline CDR1 is SGHRS and CDR2 YFSETQ. Here the CDR3 reads CASSLGGEETQYF. The DNA for the CDR3 is TGCGCCAGCAGCTTGGGTGGGGAGGAGACCCAGTACTTC.

V is TRBV5-1 and J is TRBJ2-3; tentative D call: TRBD1 (6 bases). Germline CDR1 reads SGHRS; CDR2 reads YFSETQ. The CDR3 spans 13 residues. V shed 8 bases and J shed 3 bases, with 13 bases lying between them. The CDR3 DNA is TGCGCCAGTACAGGGACGGCGACAGATACGCAGTATTTT. Its protein product is CASTGTATDTQYF. The full variable domain, rest sourced from reference TRBV5-1 and TRBJ2-3, is KAGVTQTPRYLIKTRGQQVTLSCSPISGHRSVSWYQQTPGQGLQFLFEYFSETQRNKGNFPGRFSGRQFSNSRSEMNVSTLELGDSALYLCASTGTATDTQYFGPGTRLTVL.

The V and J genes are TRBV6-6 and TRBJ2-1; D possibly corresponds to TRBD2 (5 bases). This CDR3 is built from 13 residues. V was clipped by 6 bases and J by 5 bases, with 11 bases between them. Germline V gene lookup returns CDR1 MNHNY and CDR2 SVGAGI (reference sequence). The CDR3 loop reads CASSRTVNNEQFF. DNA for the CDR3: TGTGCCAGCAGCCGGACTGTGAACAATGAGCAGTTCTTC.

The V and J genes are TRBV7-2 and TRBJ1-5; D perhaps matches TRBD1 (5 bases). This CDR3 spans 15 amino acids. CDR1 and CDR2 from the germline V gene are SGHTA and FQGNSA. Trimming left V 4 bases short and J 5 bases short, with 15 bases between. This CDR3 reads CASSSDQGRDQPQHF. For the CDR3, the DNA is TGTGCCAGCAGCTCAGATCAGGGAAGGGATCAGCCCCAGCATTTT.

This clone has only one observation. The chain has TRBV4-3 and TRBJ1-1, with a weak D call TRBD1 (6 bases). This CDR3 is 14 amino acids long. CDR1 and CDR2 from the germline V gene are LGHNA and YSLEER. Trimming left V 5 bases short and J 0 bases short, with 10 bases between. The CDR3 nucleotides are TGCGCCAGCAGCAGAGACAGGATGAACACTGAAGCTTTCTTT. Translated: CASSRDRMNTEAFF.

As concerns this clone: Other DNA sequences in this specimen translate into the identical CDR3. This chain uses TRBV2 with TRBJ2-3; 10 bases map to TRBD2. J gave up 0 bases and V 5 bases, and 2 bases lay outside the gene matches. The CDR3 has 15 residues. Germline CDR1 and CDR2: SNHLY and FYNNEI. The CDR3 sequence: CASSRLAGSTDTQYF. The CDR3 DNA follows: TGTGCCAGCAGTAGACTAGCGGGTAGCACAGATACGCAGTATTTT.

The genes are TRBV5-1 and TRBJ2-2; D tentatively reads TRBD1 or TRBD2 (6 bases each). V gave up 2 bases and J gave up 9 bases, with 11 bases separating them. CDR3 length: 13 amino acids. Germline assignment: CDR1 SGHRS and CDR2 YFSETQ. This chain's CDR3 is CASSFTGDRELFF. The CDR3 DNA sequence: TGCGCCAGCAGCTTTACGGGGGACAGGGAGCTGTTTTTT.

V and J are TRBV7-5 and TRBJ2-5; the D call in the table, TRBD2, was not verified against the DNA. TRBV7-5 is labeled a pseudogene. This CDR3 is built from 15 residues. DNA of the CDR3: TGTGCCAGAAGCTTAGCGGCTAGCGGGGAAGAGACCCAGTACTTC. Residues: CARSLAASGEETQYF.

The rearrangement links TRBV5-1 to TRBJ2-5; 9 positions match TRBD1. CDR3 size: 15 residues. Germline CDR1 and CDR2: SGHRS and YFSETQ. V lost 4 bases, J lost 4 bases, and 8 bases stayed unmatched. The CDR3 spells CASSLTTGGVETQYF. The CDR3 nucleotides read TGCGCCAGCAGCCTTACGACAGGGGGAGTAGAGACCCAGTACTTC.

This clone was observed a single time. In the same sample, other DNA sequences code for this CDR3. The chain employs TRBV29-1 and TRBJ2-2; D perhaps matches TRBD1 (6 bases). Per germline, CDR1 SQVTM and CDR2 ANQGSEA. V gave up 6 bases and J gave up 5 bases, with 10 bases separating them. The CDR3 has 12 amino acids. The CDR3 protein is CSVLTGTGELFF. CDR3 nucleotides: TGCAGCGTCCTTACAGGGACCGGGGAGCTGTTTTTT.

This chain uses TRBV6-6 with TRBJ1-5; D is undetermined. The CDR3 runs 13 residues. Per the germline V gene, CDR1 is MNHNY and CDR2 is SVGAGI (reference sequence). V shed 7 bases and J shed 1 base, with 8 bases lying between them. The CDR3 DNA sequence: TGTGCCAGCAACATAGGGAGCAATCAGCCCCAGCATTTT. Translated, it gives CASNIGSNQPQHF.

The chain couples TRBV7-8 to TRBJ2-5; tentatively, D is TRBD1 or TRBD2 (5 bases each). The CDR3 is 13 residues long. Germline CDR1 is SGHVS and CDR2 is FQNEAQ. V was shortened by 5 bases and J by 7 bases, with 14 bases between the two germline ends. The CDR3 loop is CASSLGPAGTQYF. CDR3 sequence (DNA): TGTGCCAGCAGCCTGGGACCCGCAGGGACCCAGTACTTC.

This clone was recorded once. The chain links TRBV28 to TRBJ2-7; 9 positions agree with TRBD1. This CDR3 has 15 amino acids. Germline assignment: CDR1 MDHEN and CDR2 SYDVKM. Trimming cost V 6 bases and J 3 bases; bases outside gene matches: 9. CDR3 DNA sequence: TGTGCCAGCAGGGGACAGGGTGGGGGGAACTACGAGCAGTACTTC. Protein: CASRGQGGGNYEQYF.

The chain joins TRBV7-2 to TRBJ1-5; D gene ambiguous. This CDR3 spans 15 amino acids. Germline V lookup: CDR1 SGHTA, CDR2 FQGNSA. Trimming shortened V by 1 base and J by 0 bases, and 7 bases separated the two germline ends. The CDR3 protein is CASSLGDTSNQPQHF. CDR3 nucleotides: TGTGCCAGCAGCTTAGGAGACACTAGCAATCAGCCCCAGCATTTT.

This rearrangement joins TRBV9 to TRBJ2-7; D ambiguous. V was cut by 4 bases and J by 5 bases, with 16 bases left in between. CDR1 and CDR2 from the germline V gene are SGDLS and YYNGEE. The CDR3 is 14 residues long. In DNA form, the CDR3 reads TGTGCCAGCAGCTTAAGCCGGACGTCGGACGAGCAGTACTTC. This sequence encodes CASSLSRTSDEQYF.

A word on this clone: Other DNA variants within this sample encode the same CDR3. The chain carries TRBV5-1 and TRBJ1-1, with 7 bases matching TRBD1. Losses at the gene ends were 4 bases for V and 2 bases for J; bases not matched to a gene: 8. Germline CDR1 and CDR2: SGHRS and YFSETQ. The CDR3 is 15 amino acids. CDR3 in amino acids: CASSLSQGRNTEAFF. Here the CDR3 DNA reads TGCGCCAGCAGCCTCTCACAGGGGCGAAACACTGAAGCTTTCTTT.